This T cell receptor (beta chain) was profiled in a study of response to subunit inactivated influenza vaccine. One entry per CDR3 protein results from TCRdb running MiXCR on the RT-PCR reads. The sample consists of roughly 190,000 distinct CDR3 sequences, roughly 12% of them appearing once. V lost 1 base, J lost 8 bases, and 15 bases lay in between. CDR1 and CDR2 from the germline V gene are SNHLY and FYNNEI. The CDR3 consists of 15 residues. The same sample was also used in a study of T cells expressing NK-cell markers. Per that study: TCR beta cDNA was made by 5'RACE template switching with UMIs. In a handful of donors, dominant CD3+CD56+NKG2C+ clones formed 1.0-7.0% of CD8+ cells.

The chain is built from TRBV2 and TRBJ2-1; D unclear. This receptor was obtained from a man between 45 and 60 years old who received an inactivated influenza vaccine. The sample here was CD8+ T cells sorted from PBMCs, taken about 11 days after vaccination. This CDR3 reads CASSEGTGPRDEQFF. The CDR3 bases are TGTGCCAGCAGTGAAGGGACCGGCCCTCGGGATGAGCAGTTCTTC.